Each of the 4 T cell receptor beta chains below was sequenced from the same sample in a study of blood T cells in healthy people across ages. Primers used in a second PCR of about 7 to 12 cycles were a sample-barcoded 5' primer and a J-beta primer mix. Via MiXCR, TCRdb re-called the 5' RACE reads, giving one row per CDR3 protein. The data contain some 1,500,000 distinct CDR3 sequences, approximately 43% of them singletons. The sample comprised blood. These receptors were obtained from a woman aged 18-30 years in good health.

The chain uses TRBV3-1 and TRBJ2-3; 8 nucleotides line up with TRBD1. Germline V gene lookup returns CDR1 LGHDT and CDR2 YNNKEL (reference sequence). This CDR3 contains 17 residues. Trimming took 0 bases from V and 3 from J; bases not matched to a gene: 8. The CDR3 is CASSQDPGTGETDTQYF. DNA for the CDR3: TGTGCCAGCAGCCAAGATCCCGGGACAGGAGAAACAGATACGCAGTATTTT.

The rearrangement uses TRBV6-6 and TRBJ1-5; D unresolved. With 2 bases removed from V and 0 bases from J, the gap between germline ends came to 11 bases. The CDR3 contains 16 residues. Germline CDR1 and CDR2: MNHNY and SVGAGI (reference sequence). The CDR3 loop is CASSYVAQLSNQPQHF. CDR3 nucleotides: TGTGCCAGCAGTTACGTCGCGCAGCTTAGCAATCAGCCCCAGCATTTT.

This clonotype turned up a few times. The V call is TRBV7-2, the J call TRBJ2-1; D is undetermined. The DNA matches TRBJ2-7 better at its end, which makes the J call doubtful. Germline V gene data show CDR1 as SGHTA and CDR2 as FQGNSA. The CDR3 has 14 residues. CDR3 nucleotides: TGTGCCAGCAGCTTAGACAACTCCTACAATGAGCAGTACTTC. Residues: CASSLDNSYNEQYF.

The rearrangement joins TRBV4-3 to TRBJ1-1; tentative D call: TRBD1 (5 bases). V was shortened by 6 bases and J by 3 bases, with 14 bases between the two germline ends. There are 14 residues in the CDR3. CDR1 and CDR2 from the germline V gene are LGHNA and YSLEER. This chain's CDR3 is CASSQRLGDTEAFF. CDR3 coding DNA: TGCGCCAGCAGTCAAAGATTGGGGGACACTGAAGCTTTCTTT.